A single sample gave rise to the 22 T cell receptor beta chains below, sequenced in a study of cytomegalovirus exposure and HLA in healthy donors. PCR involved 60 Vbeta and 13 Jbeta primers. Method: immunoSEQ multiplex PCR; TCRdb's copy keeps in-frame clones and lacks some. The sample holds more than 85,000 clones. Sample: PBMCs. The receptors here all came from a girl under 18 in good health and CMV-seropositive.

The rearrangement links TRBV4-1 to TRBJ2-3, with D possibly TRBD2 on 6 matching bases. Germline V lookup: CDR1 MGHRA, CDR2 YSYEKL. CDR3 length equals 15 residues. Trimming left V 4 bases short and J 3 bases short, with 14 bases between. The CDR3 DNA follows: TGCGCCAGCAGCCGCGTCTGGACTAATACAGATACGCAGTATTTT. Protein product: CASSRVWTNTDTQYF.

The rearrangement uses TRBV4-2 and TRBJ2-2; D unresolved. Germline V CDR1 and CDR2: LGHNA, YNFKEQ. V gave up 4 bases and J gave up 3 bases, with 9 bases separating them. The CDR3 is 14 amino acids. The CDR3 here is CASSLDTDTGELFF. The CDR3 DNA reads TGTGCCAGCAGCCTTGACACCGACACCGGGGAGCTGTTTTTT.

The genes are TRBV28 and TRBJ1-2; D might be TRBD1 (5 bases). The CDR3 loop spans 16 amino acids. Trimming removed 3 bases at V and 0 bases at J, with 14 bases between. In germline, CDR1 is MDHEN, CDR2 SYDVKM. CDR3 nucleotide sequence: TGTGCCAGCAGTTTCCCACCGCGGGGGACTAACTATGGCTACACCTTC. This sequence encodes CASSFPPRGTNYGYTF.

This chain links TRBV18 with TRBJ2-4; 7 nucleotides match TRBD1. Germline V gives CDR1 KGHSH, CDR2 LQKENI. There are 17 residues in the CDR3. V was clipped by 0 bases and J by 1 base; unmatched bases: 6. The chain's CDR3 is CASSPPPMGQAKNIQYF. CDR3 nucleotide sequence: TGTGCCAGCTCACCACCCCCGATGGGACAGGCCAAAAACATTCAGTACTTC.

The chain recombines TRBV10-3 with TRBJ2-3, with 10 positions matching TRBD1. The V segment lost 0 bases and the J segment 6 bases; nucleotides outside the gene matches: 9. The CDR3 has 17 amino acids. In germline, CDR1 is ENHRY, CDR2 SYGVKD. The CDR3 coding sequence is TGTGCCATCAGTGAGTCGGGGGTGACAGGGGGCCGCGATACGCAGTATTTT. It specifies CAISESGVTGGRDTQYF.

CDR3 coding DNA: TGTGCCAGCAGCCAAGACAACAGGGGGTCGGATACGCAGTATTTT. It specifies CASSQDNRGSDTQYF. This rearrangement joins TRBV4-2 to TRBJ2-3; TRBD1 matches 8 bases. The germline V gene has CDR1 LGHNA and CDR2 YNFKEQ. This CDR3 is built from 15 residues. The V gene end was trimmed by 0 bases and the J gene end by 6 bases; junction bases not matched to a gene: 5.

The chain is built from TRBV7-2 and TRBJ2-1; weak D call: TRBD1 (6 bases). This CDR3 has 16 amino acids. Trimming pared 5 bases from V and 8 bases from J, leaving 22 bases between. The germline gives CDR1 SGHTA, CDR2 FQGNSA. The DNA for the CDR3 is TGTGCCAGCAGCCCGGAGAGAGGACAGCCTCAGGATGAGCAGTTCTTC. Its protein product is CASSPERGQPQDEQFF.

This chain connects TRBV9 to TRBJ2-2; TRBD1 is a possible D gene (5 bases). Germline-derived CDR1 and CDR2 are SGDLS and YYNGEE. The germline V and J ends were trimmed by 4 bases and 4 bases, with 11 bases remaining between them. CDR3 size: 14 residues. CDR3 nucleotide sequence: TGTGCCAGCAGCCCAGTAACAGGCACCGGGGAGCTGTTTTTT. Its translation is CASSPVTGTGELFF.

The chain links TRBV9 to TRBJ2-1; TRBD2 aligns across 10 bases. In germline, CDR1 is SGDLS, CDR2 YYNGEE. This CDR3 is 15 amino acids long. The V segment lost 5 bases and the J segment 2 bases; nucleotides outside the gene matches: 4. CDR3 sequence (DNA): TGTGCCAGCAGTCCTAGCGGGGGCCCCTACAATGAGCAGTTCTTC. Encoded protein: CASSPSGGPYNEQFF.

The rearrangement joins TRBV5-1 to TRBJ1-2; 9 bases are shared with TRBD1. Trimming removed 4 bases from V and 2 bases from J; junction bases left unmatched: 6. There are 15 residues in the CDR3. Germline CDR1 reads SGHRS; CDR2 reads YFSETQ. This CDR3 is CASSTPDRGNYGYTF. In nucleotides, the CDR3 is TGCGCCAGCAGCACCCCGGACAGGGGCAACTATGGCTACACCTTC.

The rearrangement joins TRBV5-1 to TRBJ1-3; possible D gene TRBD1, 5 bases. Germline V gene data show CDR1 as SGHRS and CDR2 as YFSETQ. V was cut by 0 bases and J by 2 bases, with 9 bases left in between. This CDR3 contains 15 residues. The chain's CDR3 is CASSLDSGTGNTIYF. CDR3 DNA: TGCGCCAGCAGCTTGGATTCAGGGACTGGAAACACCATATATTTT.

The chain has TRBV29-1 and TRBJ1-2, with unresolved D. The V gene's germline CDR1 is SQVTM and CDR2 ANQGSEA. V dropped 0 bases and J dropped 4 bases, with 9 bases sitting between them. The CDR3 length is 13 residues. Here the CDR3 DNA reads TGCAGCGTTGAAGATATATTGGCCTATGGCTACACCTTC. It translates to CSVEDILAYGYTF.

The chain carries TRBV6-8 and TRBJ1-5, with 8 bases matching TRBD1. From germline, CDR1 is MNHGY and CDR2 SAAAGT. The CDR3 loop spans 15 amino acids. Unmatched junction bases numbered 4, after V lost 5 bases and J lost 1 base. The CDR3 DNA follows: TGTGCCAGCAGTCACAGGGGGGGGAGCAATCAGCCCCAGCATTTT. It encodes CASSHRGGSNQPQHF.

The chain combines TRBV28 with TRBJ2-7; 7 nucleotides align to TRBD1. The CDR3 has 13 amino acids. Germline-derived CDR1 and CDR2 are MDHEN and SYDVKM. V was clipped by 5 bases and J by 7 bases; unmatched bases: 8. The CDR3 loop is CASSLAGTEEQYV. In DNA, the CDR3 is TGTGCCAGCAGTCTGGCCGGGACAGAAGAGCAGTACGTC.

The V call is TRBV30, the J call TRBJ1-1; a possible D gene is TRBD1 (6 bases). The germline CDR1 and CDR2 sequences are GTSNPN and SVGIG (reference sequence). The CDR3 is made up of 13 amino acids. Deletions cut 3 bases from V and 5 bases from J, with 13 bases between. CDR3 region: CAWSSGVETEAFF. For the CDR3, the DNA is TGTGCCTGGAGCTCAGGGGTGGAGACTGAAGCTTTCTTT. The full variable domain, rest sourced from reference TRBV30 and TRBJ1-1, is SQTIHQWPATLVQPVGSPLSLECTVEGTSNPNLYWYRQAAGRGLQLLFYSVGIGQISSEVPQNLSASRPQDRQFILSSKKLLLSDSGFYLCAWSSGVETEAFFGQGTRLTVV.

The J gene is TRBJ2-7, the V gene TRBV19, with 7 nucleotides matching TRBD1. The CDR3 totals 15 residues. From germline, CDR1 is LNHDA and CDR2 SQIVND (reference sequence). Trimming took 5 bases from V and 2 from J; bases not matched to a gene: 9. This chain's CDR3 is CASSPHRGGTYEQYF. The CDR3 DNA reads TGTGCCAGTAGTCCCCACAGGGGCGGCACCTACGAGCAGTACTTC. Supplemented by reference TRBV19 and TRBJ2-7, the full variable domain reads DGGITQSPKYLFRKEGQNVTLSCEQNLNHDAMYWYRQDPGQGLRLIYYSQIVNDFQKGDIAEGYSVSREKKESFPLTVTSAQKNPTAFYLCASSPHRGGTYEQYFGPGTRLTVT.

This chain uses TRBV28 with TRBJ2-7; TRBD1 matches 7 bases. After removal of 5 bases from V and 2 bases from J, the junction contained 6 bases not matched to a gene. This CDR3 comprises 14 residues. Germline loops: CDR1 MDHEN, CDR2 SYDVKM. The CDR3 region is CASSRVTGAYEQYV. The CDR3 bases are TGTGCCAGCAGTCGGGTCACAGGGGCCTACGAGCAGTACGTC.

The CDR3 coding sequence is TGTGCCAGCCTTAGGACAGGGTCTGGTGGCTACACCTTC. It codes for CASLRTGSGGYTF. J is TRBJ1-2 and V is TRBV2; 8 nucleotides align to TRBD1. Trimming removed 8 bases from V and 7 bases from J; junction bases left unmatched: 9. The germline V gene has CDR1 SNHLY and CDR2 FYNNEI. The CDR3 is 13 residues long.

The genes are TRBV7-9 and TRBJ2-5; 7 bases line up with TRBD2. Unmatched junction bases numbered 4, after V lost 5 bases and J lost 1 base. Germline-derived CDR1 and CDR2 are SEHNR and FQNEAQ (reference sequence). CDR3 length: 14 amino acids. The CDR3 spells CASSISSGQETQYF. CDR3 sequence (DNA): TGTGCCAGCAGCATTTCTAGCGGCCAAGAGACCCAGTACTTC.

The chain carries TRBV29-1 and TRBJ1-4; no reliable D call. Per the germline V gene, CDR1 is SQVTM and CDR2 is ANQGSEA. V lost 4 bases to trimming and J lost 6 bases, with 9 bases between them. This CDR3 has 12 residues. The CDR3 here is CSVGREHEKLFF. CDR3 DNA sequence: TGCAGCGTTGGGAGGGAGCATGAAAAACTGTTTTTT. The full variable domain, completed using reference TRBV29-1 and TRBJ1-4, is SAVISQKPSRDICQRGTSLTIQCQVDSQVTMMFWYRQQPGQSLTLIATANQGSEATYESGFVIDKFPISRPNLTFSTLTVSNMSPEDSSIYLCSVGREHEKLFFGSGTQLSVL.

The J gene is TRBJ2-5, the V gene TRBV7-9, with 8 bases fitting TRBD2. Germline V CDR1 and CDR2: SEHNR, FQNEAQ (reference sequence). Trimming removed 4 bases from V and 3 bases from J; junction bases left unmatched: 7. This CDR3 region has 15 residues. CDR3 loop: CASSSDSLAEETQYF. CDR3 DNA sequence: TGTGCCAGCAGCTCGGACTCACTAGCGGAAGAGACCCAGTACTTC.

A remark on this clone: The same CDR3 can be traced to other DNA sequences in this sample. The chain carries TRBV4-2 and TRBJ1-1, with TRBD1 matching over 9 bases. Germline V gives CDR1 LGHNA, CDR2 YNFKEQ. V shed 1 base, J shed 2 bases, and the junction held 2 bases outside the gene matches. CDR3 length: 15 residues. The CDR3 here is CASSQGDRVNTEAFF. The CDR3, as DNA: TGTGCCAGCAGCCAAGGGGACAGGGTAAACACTGAAGCTTTCTTT.